Only a few counts were recorded for the clone carrying this T cell receptor (beta chain). Its antigen is undetermined. From RNA transcripts, TCR beta CDR3 regions were amplified. TCR CDR3 regions were first amplified by RT-PCR with HTBI primers. TCRdb passed the multiplex PCR reads through MiXCR, listing each CDR3 protein once. Among about 360,000 distinct CDR3 sequences listed, less than 15% were seen once. Graves' hyperthyroidism without ophthalmopathy progression within 18 months was termed stable. In patients aged 18 to 65, hyperthyroidism was newly diagnosed, with duration under 2 months. Out of roughly 9.1 ml of fresh peripheral blood came the PBMCs. The data were taken from a study of T cells in Graves' hyperthyroidism and ophthalmopathy. The CDR3 runs 16 residues. Germline-derived CDR1 and CDR2 are DFQATT and SNEGSKA (reference sequence). V gave up 0 bases and J gave up 4 bases, with 17 bases separating them.

Whole-study results and caveats: Appearing also in blood were most of the thyroid clonotypes expanded above 0.001.

V usage is TRBV20-1 and J usage is TRBJ2-3; D perhaps matches TRBD2 (6 bases). This receptor was obtained from a woman in her late teens or twenties with Graves' hyperthyroidism. Sequences were obtained from blood. The CDR3 spells CSAREEETSKPDTQYF. In DNA, the CDR3 is TGCAGTGCTAGAGAAGAGGAGACTAGTAAGCCAGATACGCAGTATTTT.